What follows are 16 T cell receptor beta chains derived from one specimen sequenced in a study of cytomegalovirus exposure and HLA in healthy donors. The data were produced by immunoSEQ multiplex PCR, yet TCRdb's version contains in-frame clones alone and is incomplete. The repertoire consists of 89,000 or so clones, with 85% to 95% occurring once and the leading ten covering around 1.1%. Sample: PBMCs. These receptors were obtained from a woman in her twenties or thirties in good health and CMV-seropositive.

The V gene is TRBV28, the J gene TRBJ2-3, with D perhaps TRBD1 (6 bases). Looked up from germline, CDR1 is MDHEN and CDR2 is SYDVKM. The CDR3 is 16 residues long. Trimming stripped 5 bases from V and 0 bases from J, with 15 bases between. CDR3 loop: CASSPVQGQSTDTQYF. The CDR3 DNA reads TGTGCCAGCAGTCCCGTACAGGGCCAGAGCACAGATACGCAGTATTTT.

This sequence joins TRBV7-9 and TRBJ2-3, with D perhaps matching TRBD1 (5 bases). Per germline, CDR1 SEHNR and CDR2 FQNEAQ (reference sequence). The CDR3 has 14 residues. Trimming stripped 6 bases from V and 4 bases from J, with 14 bases between. CDR3 amino acids: CASRKDMGADTQYF. CDR3 nucleotides: TGTGCCAGCAGGAAGGACATGGGCGCAGATACGCAGTATTTT.

The V call is TRBV4-3, the J call TRBJ2-1, with 7 bases that match TRBD2. Trimming at V came to 4 bases and at J to 4 bases, leaving 19 bases not matched to a gene. Per the germline V gene, CDR1 is LGHNA and CDR2 is YSLEER. The CDR3 is made up of 19 amino acids. Here the CDR3 DNA reads TGCGCCAGCAGCCCCCATGCCGGGCTAGCGGCCAATTTTTACAATGAGCAGTTCTTC. As protein: CASSPHAGLAANFYNEQFF.

This clone was picked up one time. V gene TRBV13 combines with J gene TRBJ2-7, with D perhaps TRBD1 (5 bases). Germline values: CDR1 PRHDT, CDR2 FYEKMQ (reference sequence). The CDR3 extends over 15 amino acids. V lost 0 bases and J lost 7, with 16 bases in between. This CDR3 reads CASSLGVPRAGEQYF. In nucleotides, the CDR3 is TGTGCCAGCAGCTTAGGTGTCCCCAGGGCTGGGGAGCAGTACTTC. Combining the CDR3 with reference TRBV13 and TRBJ2-7 gives the whole variable domain AAGVIQSPRHLIKEKRETATLKCYPIPRHDTVYWYQQGPGQDPQFLISFYEKMQSDKGSIPDRFSAQQFSDYHSELNMSSLELGDSALYFCASSLGVPRAGEQYFGPGTRLTVT.

The chain recombines TRBV11-2 with TRBJ2-3; TRBD1 matches at 9 bases. V dropped 1 base and J dropped 2; count of bases not matched to a gene: 1. CDR3 length: 15 amino acids. Germline V lookup: CDR1 SGHAT, CDR2 FQNNGV. The CDR3 here is CASSLGTGVTDTQYF. CDR3 bases: TGTGCCAGCAGCTTAGGGACAGGGGTCACAGATACGCAGTATTTT.

The chain links TRBV28 to TRBJ2-3, with D tentatively TRBD2 (6 bases). V was shortened by 2 bases and J by 4 bases, with 16 bases between the two germline ends. This CDR3 contains 16 residues. Germline values: CDR1 MDHEN, CDR2 SYDVKM. CDR3 nucleotide sequence: TGTGCCAGCAGTTTACGGTTTAGCGGAGGCGCAGATACGCAGTATTTT. Its translation: CASSLRFSGGADTQYF.

The rearrangement joins TRBV5-4 to TRBJ2-5; 9 bases line up with TRBD1. The germline CDR1 and CDR2 sequences are SGHNT and YYREEE (reference sequence). This CDR3 is built from 15 residues. V lost 4 bases to trimming and J lost 5 bases; unmatched junction nucleotides: 9. The CDR3 DNA reads TGTGCCAGCAGCGGAGGGACAGGGCACCTGGAGACCCAGTACTTC. Its translation is CASSGGTGHLETQYF. Filled out from reference TRBV5-4 and TRBJ2-5, the complete variable domain reads ETGVTQSPTHLIKTRGQQVTLRCSSQSGHNTVSWYQQALGQGPQFIFQYYREEENGRGNFPPRFSGLQFPNYSSELNVNALELDDSALYLCASSGGTGHLETQYFGPGTRLLVL.

The V and J genes are TRBV7-9 and TRBJ2-3, with D maybe TRBD2 (6 bases). V lost 4 bases, J lost 2 bases, and 13 bases lay in between. The CDR3 covers 15 residues. Germline values: CDR1 SEHNR, CDR2 FQNEAQ (reference sequence). CDR3 sequence: CASSSLGGATDTQYF. CDR3 DNA sequence: TGTGCCAGCAGCTCCCTTGGCGGGGCCACAGATACGCAGTATTTT.

The chain uses TRBV2 and TRBJ2-7, with 12 positions matching TRBD2. Losses at the gene ends were 6 bases for V and 8 bases for J; bases not matched to a gene: 2. From germline, CDR1 is SNHLY and CDR2 FYNNEI. The CDR3 contains 12 residues. The CDR3 sequence: CASSLAGGQQYF. The CDR3 DNA reads as TGTGCCAGCAGCCTAGCGGGAGGGCAGCAGTACTTC.

The chain uses TRBV19 and TRBJ2-7, with TRBD2 matching over 12 bases. The germline gives CDR1 LNHDA, CDR2 SQIVND (reference sequence). The CDR3 has 14 amino acids. V trimming: 5 bases; J trimming: 5 bases; junction bases outside the gene matches: 4. CDR3: CASSLAGGPDEQYF. The CDR3 DNA reads as TGTGCCAGTAGTCTAGCGGGAGGGCCAGACGAGCAGTACTTC.

Concerning this clone itself: One end of the junction is discordant with germline, which a read error may explain. The rearrangement links TRBV4-3 to TRBJ2-1; the D gene is possibly TRBD2 (6 bases). The V gene's germline CDR1 is LGHNA and CDR2 YSLEER. The length of the CDR3 is 17 residues. The DNA for the CDR3 is TGCGCCAGCAGCCAAGACCGTTTGAAAACTAGCTACAGTGAGCAGTTCTTC. Encoded protein: CASSQDRLKTSYSEQFF.

The V gene is TRBV5-1, the J gene TRBJ2-5, with 12 bases that match TRBD2. Germline lookup yields CDR1 SGHRS and CDR2 YFSETQ. The CDR3 loop spans 17 amino acids. The V and J ends lost 3 bases and 10 bases, in that order; junction bases with no gene match: 16. In DNA, the CDR3 is TGCGCCAGCAGCTGGGGGACTAGCGGGTCCGCCTTGTACGACCAGTACTTC. It is translated as CASSWGTSGSALYDQYF.

The V and J genes are TRBV15 and TRBJ2-7; TRBD2 agrees at 13 bases. CDR1 LNHNV and CDR2 YYDKDF come from the germline V gene (reference sequence). J gave up 3 bases and V 0 bases, and 11 bases lay outside the gene matches. This CDR3 has 19 residues. The CDR3 here is CATSRDRGGLAGPHYEQYF. CDR3 DNA sequence: TGTGCCACCAGCAGAGATAGGGGGGGACTAGCGGGACCTCACTACGAGCAGTACTTC.

The rearrangement uses TRBV28 and TRBJ1-2; D call uncertain. CDR3 length: 14 residues. Germline CDR1 and CDR2: MDHEN and SYDVKM. Deletions cut 5 bases from V and 4 bases from J, with 14 bases between. In DNA, the CDR3 is TGTGCCAGCAGTCAAAACCGGCGGTCCTATGGCTACACCTTC. This encodes CASSQNRRSYGYTF.

The chain employs TRBV10-3 and TRBJ1-5, with TRBD1 matching 8 bases. CDR1 is ENHRY and CDR2 is SYGVKD in the germline V gene. The CDR3 has 15 amino acids. Trimming cost V 0 bases and J 5 bases; bases outside gene matches: 3. This CDR3 reads CAISESTGVHQPQHF. Written as DNA, the CDR3 is TGTGCCATCAGTGAGTCGACAGGGGTGCATCAGCCCCAGCATTTT.

This clone was observed once. The chain recombines TRBV18 with TRBJ2-1; tentative D call: TRBD2 (6 bases). V was shortened by 5 bases and J by 3 bases, with 11 bases between the two germline ends. The CDR3 length is 14 residues. Germline V lookup: CDR1 KGHSH, CDR2 LQKENI. Written as DNA, the CDR3 is TGTGCCAGCTCAATCTCTAGCGACTACAATGAGCAGTTCTTC. This gives the protein CASSISSDYNEQFF.